The sequence of this T cell receptor (beta chain) was determined in a study of shared clonotypes between healthy human individuals. Naive-designated CD8 cells lacked CD45RO, were positively enriched for CCR7, and omitted terminally differentiated effector memory CD45RA+ cells. Assay runs were performed at deep level. In the original processing: From ImmunoSEQ came sequences covering only the junction and carrying no quality scores, so filtering differed. The protocol was immunoSEQ multiplex PCR, while the TCRdb copy is restricted to in-frame clones and leaves out a portion. Clonal size and the V and J genes are those of that table, whereas D and trimming came from the DNA. Here the sample spans around 2,000,000 clones, over 85% being singletons. As regards this clone: Antigen: not known.

Study-wide results and caveats: Shared clonotypes across all four donors exceeded non-shared ones in generation probability. Shared across a few donors were roughly 5% of the naive CD4 clonotypes.

The CDR3 extends over 15 amino acids. CDR1 KGHSH and CDR2 LQKENI come from the germline V gene. Deletions cut 6 bases from V and 3 bases from J, with 18 bases between. Sequenced sample: naive CD8+ T cells sorted from blood. The genes are TRBV18 and TRBJ2-7; no firm D call. The clonotype was recovered from a man between 18 and 35 years old in good health. This CDR3 reads CASSQGSEFSYEQYF. The CDR3 nucleotides are TGTGCCAGCTCCCAAGGATCAGAATTTAGCTACGAGCAGTACTTC.